A single T cell receptor (beta chain) is shown here with its context. Its antigen remains unknown. This sample was taken from a study of blood T cells in healthy people across ages. Regarding the study as a whole: Those diversity estimates obtained from one million T cells were thought to be underestimates.

A second about 6 to 12 cycle PCR used barcoded and J-beta primers. TCRdb recomputed calls from the 5' RACE reads with MiXCR, one row per CDR3 protein. The sample has 550,000 to 600,000 distinct CDR3 sequences, roughly 48% seen once. The CDR3 spans 15 residues. Germline assignment: CDR1 SGHAT and CDR2 FQNNGV. V gave up 4 bases and J gave up 2 bases; unmatched junction bases: 5. Sequenced material: blood. This TCR came from a man older than 75 in good health. The chain carries TRBV11-2 and TRBJ2-7; 10 bases fit TRBD1. Here the CDR3 DNA reads TGTGCCAGCAGCTCCGACAGGGGGCCGGCCTACGAGCAGTACTTC. This translates into CASSSDRGPAYEQYF.